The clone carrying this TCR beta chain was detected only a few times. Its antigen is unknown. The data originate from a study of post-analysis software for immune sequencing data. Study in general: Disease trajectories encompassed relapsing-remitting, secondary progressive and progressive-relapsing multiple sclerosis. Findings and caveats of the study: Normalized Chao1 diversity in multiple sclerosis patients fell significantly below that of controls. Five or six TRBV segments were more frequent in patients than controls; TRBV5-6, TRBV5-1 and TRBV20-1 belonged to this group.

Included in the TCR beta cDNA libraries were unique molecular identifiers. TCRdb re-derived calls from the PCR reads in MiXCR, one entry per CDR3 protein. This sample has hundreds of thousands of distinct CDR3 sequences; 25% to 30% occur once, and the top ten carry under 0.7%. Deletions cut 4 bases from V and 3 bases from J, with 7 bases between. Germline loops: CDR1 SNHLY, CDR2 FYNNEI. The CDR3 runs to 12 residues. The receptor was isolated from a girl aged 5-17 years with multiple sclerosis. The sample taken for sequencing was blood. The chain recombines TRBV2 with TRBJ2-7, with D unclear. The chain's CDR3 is CASSVSRYEQYF. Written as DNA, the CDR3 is TGTGCCAGCAGTGTGAGCCGCTACGAGCAGTACTTC.